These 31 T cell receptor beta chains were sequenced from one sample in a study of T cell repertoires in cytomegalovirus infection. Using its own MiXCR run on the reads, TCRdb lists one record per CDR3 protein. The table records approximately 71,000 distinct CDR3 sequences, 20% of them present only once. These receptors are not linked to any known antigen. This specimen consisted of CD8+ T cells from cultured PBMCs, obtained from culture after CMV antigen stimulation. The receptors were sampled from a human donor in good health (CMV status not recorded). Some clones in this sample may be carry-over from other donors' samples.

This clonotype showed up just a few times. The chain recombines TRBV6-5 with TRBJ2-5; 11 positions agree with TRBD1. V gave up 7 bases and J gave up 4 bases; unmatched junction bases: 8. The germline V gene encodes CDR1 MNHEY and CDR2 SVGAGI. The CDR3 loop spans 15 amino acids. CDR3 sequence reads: CASTQSGTGGETQYF. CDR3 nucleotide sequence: TGTGCCAGCACCCAATCCGGGACAGGGGGAGAGACCCAGTACTTC.

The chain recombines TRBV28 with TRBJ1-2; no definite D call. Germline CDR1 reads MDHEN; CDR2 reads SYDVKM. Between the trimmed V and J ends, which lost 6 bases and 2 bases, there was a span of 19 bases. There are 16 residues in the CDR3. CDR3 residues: CASRNSGRGSNYGYTF. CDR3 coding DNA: TGTGCCAGCAGGAATAGCGGGCGAGGATCGAACTATGGCTACACCTTC.

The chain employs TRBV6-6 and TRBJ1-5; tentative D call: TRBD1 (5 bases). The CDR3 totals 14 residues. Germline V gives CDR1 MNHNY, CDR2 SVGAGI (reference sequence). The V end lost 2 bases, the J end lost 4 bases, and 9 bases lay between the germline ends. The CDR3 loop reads CASSYRGVNQPQHF. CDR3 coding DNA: TGTGCCAGCAGTTACCGGGGCGTGAATCAGCCCCAGCATTTT.

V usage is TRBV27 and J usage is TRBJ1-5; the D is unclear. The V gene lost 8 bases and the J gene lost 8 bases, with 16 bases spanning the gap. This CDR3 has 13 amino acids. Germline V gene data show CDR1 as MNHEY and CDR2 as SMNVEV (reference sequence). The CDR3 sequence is CASSTATREPQHF. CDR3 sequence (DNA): TGTGCCAGCTCAACAGCGACCCGGGAGCCCCAGCATTTT.

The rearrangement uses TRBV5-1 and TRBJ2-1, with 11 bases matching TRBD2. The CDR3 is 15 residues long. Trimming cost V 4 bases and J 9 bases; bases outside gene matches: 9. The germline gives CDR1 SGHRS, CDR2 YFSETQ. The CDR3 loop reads CASSLRSGGAGEQFF. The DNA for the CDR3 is TGCGCCAGCAGCCTACGTAGCGGGGGGGCCGGTGAGCAGTTCTTC.

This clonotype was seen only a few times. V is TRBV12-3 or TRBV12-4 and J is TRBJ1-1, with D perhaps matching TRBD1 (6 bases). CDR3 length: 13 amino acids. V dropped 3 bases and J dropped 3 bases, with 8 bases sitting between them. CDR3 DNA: TGTGCCAGCAGTTTGACAGGATACACTGAAGCTTTCTTT. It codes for CASSLTGYTEAFF.

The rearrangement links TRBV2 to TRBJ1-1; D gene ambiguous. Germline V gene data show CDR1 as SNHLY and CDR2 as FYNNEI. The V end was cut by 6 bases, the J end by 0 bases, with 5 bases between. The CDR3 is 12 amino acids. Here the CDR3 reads CASRVVNTEAFF. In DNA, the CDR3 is TGTGCCAGCAGGGTAGTGAACACTGAAGCTTTCTTT.

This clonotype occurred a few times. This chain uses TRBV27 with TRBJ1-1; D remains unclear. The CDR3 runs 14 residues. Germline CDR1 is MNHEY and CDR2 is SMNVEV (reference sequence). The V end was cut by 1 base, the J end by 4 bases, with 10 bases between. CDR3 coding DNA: TGTGCCAGCAGTTTATTCGGGGATGGCACTGAAGCTTTCTTT. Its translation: CASSLFGDGTEAFF.

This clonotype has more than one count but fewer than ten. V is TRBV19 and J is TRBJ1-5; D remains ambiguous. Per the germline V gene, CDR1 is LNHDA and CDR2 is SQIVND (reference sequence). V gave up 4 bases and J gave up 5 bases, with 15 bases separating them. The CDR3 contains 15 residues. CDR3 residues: CASSTYSTPDQPQHF. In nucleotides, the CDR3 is TGTGCCAGTAGTACCTACAGTACCCCCGATCAGCCCCAGCATTTT.

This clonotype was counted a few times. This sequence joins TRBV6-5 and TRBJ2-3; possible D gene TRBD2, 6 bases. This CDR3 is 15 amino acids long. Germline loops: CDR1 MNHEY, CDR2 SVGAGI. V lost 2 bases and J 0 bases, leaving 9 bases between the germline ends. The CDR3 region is CASSYEGLSTDTQYF. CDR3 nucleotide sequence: TGTGCCAGCAGTTACGAGGGACTTAGCACAGATACGCAGTATTTT.

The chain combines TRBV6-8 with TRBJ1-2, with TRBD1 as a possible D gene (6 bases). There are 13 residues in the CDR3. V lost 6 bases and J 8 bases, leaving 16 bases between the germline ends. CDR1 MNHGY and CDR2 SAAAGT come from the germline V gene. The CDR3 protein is CASSLGQPGGYTF. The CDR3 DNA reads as TGTGCCAGCAGCCTTGGACAGCCCGGAGGCTACACCTTC.

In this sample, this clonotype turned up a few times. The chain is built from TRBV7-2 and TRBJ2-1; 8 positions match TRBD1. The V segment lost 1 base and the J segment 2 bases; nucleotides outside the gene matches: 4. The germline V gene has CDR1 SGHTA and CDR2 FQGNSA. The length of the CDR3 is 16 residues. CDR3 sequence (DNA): TGTGCCAGCAGCTTAGGGACAGGGTTTCCCTACAATGAGCAGTTCTTC. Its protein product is CASSLGTGFPYNEQFF.

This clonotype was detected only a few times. The chain's CDR3 is CASSPSRGGTSYEQYF. As DNA, the CDR3 is TGTGCCAGCAGTCCCTCGAGAGGAGGGACTAGCTACGAGCAGTACTTC. The V call is TRBV27, the J call TRBJ2-7; TRBD2 matches at 8 bases. Germline CDR1 reads MNHEY; CDR2 reads SMNVEV (reference sequence). The CDR3 is 16 residues long. The V gene end was trimmed by 5 bases and the J gene end by 3 bases; junction bases not matched to a gene: 12.

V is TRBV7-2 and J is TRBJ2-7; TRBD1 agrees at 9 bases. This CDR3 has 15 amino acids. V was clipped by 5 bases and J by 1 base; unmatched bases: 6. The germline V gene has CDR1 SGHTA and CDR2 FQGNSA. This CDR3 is CASSLLGTGSYEQYF. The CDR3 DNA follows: TGTGCCAGCAGCCTACTCGGGACAGGGTCCTACGAGCAGTACTTC. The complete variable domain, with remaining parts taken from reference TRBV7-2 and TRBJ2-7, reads GAGVSQSPSNKVTEKGKDVELRCDPISGHTALYWYRQSLGQGLEFLIYFQGNSAPDKSGLPSDRFSAERTGGSVSTLTIQRTQQEDSAVYLCASSLLGTGSYEQYFGPGTRLTVT.

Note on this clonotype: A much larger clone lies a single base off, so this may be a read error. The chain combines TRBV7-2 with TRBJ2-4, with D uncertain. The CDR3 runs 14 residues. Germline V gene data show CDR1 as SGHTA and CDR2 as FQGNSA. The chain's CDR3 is CAISPTKAKNIQYF. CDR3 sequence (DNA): TGTGCCATCAGCCCTACAAAAGCCAAAAACATTCAGTACTTC. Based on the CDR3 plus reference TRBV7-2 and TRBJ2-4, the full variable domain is GAGVSQSPSNKVTEKGKDVELRCDPISGHTALYWYRQSLGQGLEFLIYFQGNSAPDKSGLPSDRFSAERTGGSVSTLTIQRTQQEDSAVYLCAISPTKAKNIQYFGAGTRLSVL.

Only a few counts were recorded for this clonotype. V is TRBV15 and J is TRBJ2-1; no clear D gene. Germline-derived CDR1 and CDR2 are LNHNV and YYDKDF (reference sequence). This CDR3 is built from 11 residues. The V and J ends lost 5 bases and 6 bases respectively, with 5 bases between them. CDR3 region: CATSPGNEQFF. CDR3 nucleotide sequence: TGTGCCACCAGCCCAGGCAATGAGCAGTTCTTC.

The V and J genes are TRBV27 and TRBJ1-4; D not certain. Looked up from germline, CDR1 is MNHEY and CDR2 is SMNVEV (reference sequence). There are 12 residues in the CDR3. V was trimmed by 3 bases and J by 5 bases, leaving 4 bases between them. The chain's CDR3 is CASSFGNEKLFF. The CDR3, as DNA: TGTGCCAGCAGTTTCGGAAATGAAAAACTGTTTTTT.

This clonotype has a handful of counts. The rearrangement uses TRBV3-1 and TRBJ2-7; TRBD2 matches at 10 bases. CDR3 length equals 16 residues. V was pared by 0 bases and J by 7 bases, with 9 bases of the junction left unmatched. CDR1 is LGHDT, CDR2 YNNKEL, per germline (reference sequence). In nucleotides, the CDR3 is TGTGCCAGCAGCCAAGAAGGCCTAGCGGGGGAGGAAGAGCAGTACTTC. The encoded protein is CASSQEGLAGEEEQYF.

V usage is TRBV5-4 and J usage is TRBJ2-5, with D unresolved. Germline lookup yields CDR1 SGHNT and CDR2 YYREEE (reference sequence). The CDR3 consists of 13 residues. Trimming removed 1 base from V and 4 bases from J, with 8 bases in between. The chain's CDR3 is CASSLNPGETQYF. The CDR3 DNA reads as TGTGCCAGCAGCTTGAATCCGGGAGAGACCCAGTACTTC.

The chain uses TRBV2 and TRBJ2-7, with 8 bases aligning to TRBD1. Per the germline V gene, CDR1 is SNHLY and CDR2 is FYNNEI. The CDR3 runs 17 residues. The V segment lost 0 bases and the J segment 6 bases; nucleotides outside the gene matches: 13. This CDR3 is CASSEAHGTGVALEQYF. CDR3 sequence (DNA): TGTGCCAGCAGTGAAGCCCACGGGACAGGAGTGGCCCTCGAGCAGTACTTC.

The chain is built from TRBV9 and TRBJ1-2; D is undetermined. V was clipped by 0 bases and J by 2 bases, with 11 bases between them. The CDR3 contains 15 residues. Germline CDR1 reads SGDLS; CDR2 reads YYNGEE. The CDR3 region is CASSVGEGGNYGYTF. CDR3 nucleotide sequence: TGTGCCAGCAGCGTAGGAGAGGGAGGGAACTATGGCTACACCTTC. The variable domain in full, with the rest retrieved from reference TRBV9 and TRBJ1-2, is DSGVTQTPKHLITATGQRVTLRCSPRSGDLSVYWYQQSLDQGLQFLIQYYNGEERAKGNILERFSAQQFPDLHSELNLSSLELGDSALYFCASSVGEGGNYGYTFGSGTRLTVV.

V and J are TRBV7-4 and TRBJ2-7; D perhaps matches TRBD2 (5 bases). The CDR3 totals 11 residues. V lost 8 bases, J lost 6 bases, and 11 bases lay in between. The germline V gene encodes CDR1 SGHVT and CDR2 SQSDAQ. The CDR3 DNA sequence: TGTGCCAGCGCCCCCGGGGTCGAGCAGTACTTC. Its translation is CASAPGVEQYF.

CDR3 in DNA: TGTGCCAGCAGCTTGAATCACGGCCCTTTCTCTGGGGCCAACGTCCTGACTTTC. Its protein is CASSLNHGPFSGANVLTF. This rearrangement joins TRBV5-6 to TRBJ2-6; D remains ambiguous. The CDR3 runs to 18 residues. V was cut by 1 base and J by 0 bases, with 14 bases left in between. Germline CDR1 and CDR2: SGHDT and YYEEEE.

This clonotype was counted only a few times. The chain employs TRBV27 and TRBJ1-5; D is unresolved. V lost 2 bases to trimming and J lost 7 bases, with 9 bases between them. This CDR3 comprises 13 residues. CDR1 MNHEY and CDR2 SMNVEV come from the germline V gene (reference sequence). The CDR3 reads CASSLDRAQPQHF. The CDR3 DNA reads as TGTGCCAGCAGTTTAGACCGCGCCCAGCCCCAGCATTTT.

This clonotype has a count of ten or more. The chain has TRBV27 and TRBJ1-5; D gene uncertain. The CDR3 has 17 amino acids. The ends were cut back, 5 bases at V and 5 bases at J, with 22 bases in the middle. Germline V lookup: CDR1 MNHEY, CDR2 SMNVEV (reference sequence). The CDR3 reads CASSDIGPIVGDQPQHF. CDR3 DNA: TGTGCCAGCAGTGATATCGGACCCATTGTCGGTGATCAGCCCCAGCATTTT.

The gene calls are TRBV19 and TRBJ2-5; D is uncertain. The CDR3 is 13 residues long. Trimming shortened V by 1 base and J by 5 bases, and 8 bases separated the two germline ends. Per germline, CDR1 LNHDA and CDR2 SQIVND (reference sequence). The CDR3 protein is CASSIVGRETQYF. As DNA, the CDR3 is TGTGCCAGTAGTATAGTAGGCCGGGAGACCCAGTACTTC.

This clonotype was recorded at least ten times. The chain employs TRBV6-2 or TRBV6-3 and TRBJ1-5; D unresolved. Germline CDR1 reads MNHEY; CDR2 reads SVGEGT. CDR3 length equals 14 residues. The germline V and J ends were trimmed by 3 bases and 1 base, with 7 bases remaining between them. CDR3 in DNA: TGTGCCAGCAGTTATAGTCCCAGCAATCAGCCCCAGCATTTT. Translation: CASSYSPSNQPQHF.

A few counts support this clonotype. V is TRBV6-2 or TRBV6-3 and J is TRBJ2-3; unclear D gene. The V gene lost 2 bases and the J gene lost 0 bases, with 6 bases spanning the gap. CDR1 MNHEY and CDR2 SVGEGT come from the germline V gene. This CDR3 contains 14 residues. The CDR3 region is CASSYVSSTDTQYF. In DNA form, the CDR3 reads TGTGCCAGCAGTTACGTCTCTAGCACAGATACGCAGTATTTT.

As DNA, the CDR3 is TGTGCCAGCTCACCACTAGACATTGGACATCTCACTGAAGCTTTCTTT. It encodes CASSPLDIGHLTEAFF. The chain employs TRBV18 and TRBJ1-1, with D possibly TRBD1 on 5 matching bases. V lost 1 base and J lost 4, with 16 bases in between. Germline loops: CDR1 KGHSH, CDR2 LQKENI. CDR3 size: 16 residues.

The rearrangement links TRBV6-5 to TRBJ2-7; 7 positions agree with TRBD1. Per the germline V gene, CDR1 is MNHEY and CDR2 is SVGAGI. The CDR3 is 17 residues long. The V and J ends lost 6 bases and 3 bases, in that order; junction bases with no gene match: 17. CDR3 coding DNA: TGTGCCAGCAGCCGTAAATTCGACAGGGCTCTCAACTACGAGCAGTACTTC. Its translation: CASSRKFDRALNYEQYF.

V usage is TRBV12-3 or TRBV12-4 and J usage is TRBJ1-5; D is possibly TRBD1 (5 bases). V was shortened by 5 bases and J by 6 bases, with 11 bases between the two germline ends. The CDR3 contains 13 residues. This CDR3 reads CASSGGTVQPQHF. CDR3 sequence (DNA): TGTGCCAGCAGTGGTGGGACCGTTCAGCCCCAGCATTTT.